This is a list of T cell receptor beta chains from one sample in a study of shared clonotypes between healthy human individuals. Method: immunoSEQ multiplex PCR; TCRdb's copy keeps in-frame clones and lacks some. The sample has approximately 2.4 million clones, 95% seen once. Sequencing input: naive CD4+ T cells sorted from blood. These receptors all stem from a man between 18 and 29 years old in good health. The CDR3 runs from the conserved cysteine through the conserved F or W. A D gene is named only where the DNA matches it firmly. Rows may omit the clone size; those that give it use once, few, many or a size class.

D: .; size: .; V: TRBV6-5; J: TRBJ1-1; DNA: TGTGCCAGCATCCCGTCCCAGGGGATGAACACTGAAGCTTTCTTT; CDR3: CASIPSQGMNTEAFF
D: .; size: .; V: TRBV19; J: TRBJ1-1; DNA: TGTGCCAGTAGCGTTAAGACGGTGAACACTGAAGCTTTCTTT; CDR3: CASSVKTVNTEAFF
D: .; size: .; V: TRBV7-2; J: TRBJ2-1; DNA: TGTGCCAGCAGCCCTCGACTGGACAATGAGCAGTTCTTC; CDR3: CASSPRLDNEQFF
D: TRBD2; size: .; V: TRBV14; J: TRBJ2-2; DNA: TGTGCCAGCAGCCCCGTGCGTCGAGCGGGAGATAACACCGGGGAGTTGTTTTTT; CDR3: CASSPVRRAGDNTGELFF
D: .; size: once; V: TRBV18; J: TRBJ2-5; DNA: TGTGCCAGCTCACCACGGGGAGCTCAAGAGACCCAGTACTTC; CDR3: CASSPRGAQETQYF
D: TRBD1; size: .; V: TRBV5-6; J: TRBJ1-4; DNA: TGTGCCAGCAGTTTACAGGGGGCTGGTACGACTAATGAAAAACTGTTTTTT; CDR3: CASSLQGAGTTNEKLFF
D: .; size: .; V: TRBV6-1; J: TRBJ1-2; DNA: TGTGCCAGCAGTGAGCGACAGGTCTCGCAGGGCTATGGCTACACCTTC; CDR3: CASSERQVSQGYGYTF
D: .; size: .; V: TRBV5-1; J: TRBJ2-6; DNA: TGCGCCAGCAGCTTGATCACCCCGGGGGCCAACGTCCTGACTTTC; CDR3: CASSLITPGANVLTF
D: .; size: .; V: TRBV2; J: TRBJ1-3; DNA: TGTGCCAGCAGTGAAGACAGGGCCTCTGGAAACACCATATATTTT; CDR3: CASSEDRASGNTIYF
D: .; size: .; V: TRBV29-1; J: TRBJ2-5; DNA: TGCAGCGTTGCTACAGGAGTTAAAGAGACCCAGTACTTC; CDR3: CSVATGVKETQYF
D: TRBD1; size: .; V: TRBV5-6; J: TRBJ2-7; DNA: TGTGCCAGCAGCTATCTAGACAGGGCTCCCTACGAGCAGTACTTC; CDR3: CASSYLDRAPYEQYF
D: TRBD2; size: .; V: TRBV5-4; J: TRBJ2-5; DNA: TGTGCCAGCAGCTTCTTTAGCGGGGCGGGAGAGACCCAGTACTTC; CDR3: CASSFFSGAGETQYF
D: TRBD1; size: .; V: TRBV2; J: TRBJ1-5; DNA: TGTGCCGTCGGGACAGGACCTAATAGCAATCAGCCCCAGCATTTT; CDR3: CAVGTGPNSNQPQHF
D: .; size: .; V: TRBV6-6; J: TRBJ1-2; DNA: TGTGCCAGCGGAAGACAGGCACCTGACTATGGCTACACCTTC; CDR3: CASGRQAPDYGYTF
D: .; size: .; V: TRBV27; J: TRBJ2-2; DNA: TGTGCCAGCAGTCGGGGTAGTAGTAGCGGGGAGCTGTTTTTT; CDR3: CASSRGSSSGELFF
D: TRBD2; size: .; V: TRBV10-3; J: TRBJ2-3; DNA: TGTGCCATCAGTGATTCACAGACTAGCGGGGGCACAGATACGCAGTATTTT; CDR3: CAISDSQTSGGTDTQYF
D: .; size: .; V: TRBV28; J: TRBJ1-2; DNA: TGTGCCAGCAGTTTACCGGGTGGCTACACCTTC; CDR3: CASSLPGGYTF
D: .; size: .; V: TRBV6-1; J: TRBJ1-5; DNA: TGTGCCAGCTCAGGGGAGGCTAATCAGCCCCAGCATTTT; CDR3: CASSGEANQPQHF
D: .; size: .; V: TRBV10-1; J: TRBJ2-7; DNA: TGCGCCAGCGGGGCCGGTAACCACGAGCAGTACTTC; CDR3: CASGAGNHEQYF
D: .; size: .; V: TRBV7-6; J: TRBJ2-7; DNA: TGTGCCAGCAGCTTAGGGAGCTCTTACTCCTACGAGCAGTACTTC; CDR3: CASSLGSSYSYEQYF
D: .; size: .; V: TRBV5-1; J: TRBJ1-2; DNA: TGCGCCAGCAGCCCCGGGACGGAGTATGGCTACACCTTC; CDR3: CASSPGTEYGYTF
D: .; size: .; V: TRBV6-5; J: TRBJ1-3; DNA: TGTGCCAGCAGTTACACCCTCCAGGCTGGGGGAAACACCATATATTTT; CDR3: CASSYTLQAGGNTIYF
D: TRBD2; size: .; V: TRBV9; J: TRBJ2-7; DNA: TGTGCCAGCAGCGGGAGCGGGGGGCCTACCTACGAGCAGTACTTC; CDR3: CASSGSGGPTYEQYF
D: TRBD1; size: .; V: TRBV5-4; J: TRBJ1-3; DNA: TGTGCCAGCAGCAAGGACAGGGGCTCTGGAAACACCATATATTTT; CDR3: CASSKDRGSGNTIYF
D: TRBD1; size: .; V: TRBV5-1; J: TRBJ2-7; DNA: TGCGCCAGCAGCTTGGTACCGAGACAGGGGTACAACGAGCAGTACTTC; CDR3: CASSLVPRQGYNEQYF
D: TRBD1; size: once; V: TRBV29-1; J: TRBJ2-5; DNA: TGCAGCGTTGTTAGGGGGACAGGGACGATCAGTGGGACCCAGTACTTC; CDR3: CSVVRGTGTISGTQYF
D: TRBD2; size: .; V: TRBV18; J: TRBJ2-3; DNA: TGTGCCAGCTCACCACAACTAGCGGGGCTCACAGATACGCAGTATTTT; CDR3: CASSPQLAGLTDTQYF
D: .; size: .; V: TRBV29-1; J: TRBJ2-1; DNA: TGCAGCGTTGCAGACAATGAGCAGTTCTTC; CDR3: CSVADNEQFF
D: .; size: .; V: TRBV18; J: TRBJ1-1; DNA: TGTGCCAGCTCCCGAGGGCCCGGCATGAACACTGAAGCTTTCTTT; CDR3: CASSRGPGMNTEAFF
D: TRBD1; size: .; V: TRBV11-3; J: TRBJ2-2; DNA: TGTGCCAGCAGCTCCCGGGACAGGGGGTCCGGGGAGCTGTTTTTT; CDR3: CASSSRDRGSGELFF
D: TRBD2; size: .; V: TRBV5-4; J: TRBJ2-2; DNA: TGTGCCAGCAGCCCGGTAGCGGGGCTCACCGGGGAGCTGTTTTTT; CDR3: CASSPVAGLTGELFF
D: .; size: .; V: TRBV6-5; J: TRBJ2-3; DNA: TGTGCCAGCACTTACAAACGCACAGATACGCAGTATTTT; CDR3: CASTYKRTDTQYF
D: .; size: .; V: TRBV7-9; J: TRBJ1-2; DNA: TGTGCCAGCAGCTTAGGGTACGGACAGCCCAACTATGGCTACACCTTC; CDR3: CASSLGYGQPNYGYTF
D: TRBD2; size: .; V: TRBV4-1; J: TRBJ2-7; DNA: TGCGCCAGCAGCCAACCCACTAGCGGGAGGGTCTACGAGCAGTACTTC; CDR3: CASSQPTSGRVYEQYF
D: .; size: .; V: TRBV19; J: TRBJ2-5; DNA: TGTGCCAGTAGTATTGTGGGAGCGCCAGAGACCCAGTACTTC; CDR3: CASSIVGAPETQYF
D: .; size: .; V: TRBV6-5; J: TRBJ1-1; DNA: TGTGCCAGCAGTCGGGGACAGAACACTGAAGCTTTCTTT; CDR3: CASSRGQNTEAFF
D: TRBD1; size: .; V: TRBV29-1; J: TRBJ2-7; DNA: TGCAGCGTTGAAGATCGGGGGACAGGATCCTACGAGCAGTACTTC; CDR3: CSVEDRGTGSYEQYF
D: TRBD1; size: .; V: TRBV7-9; J: TRBJ1-1; DNA: TGTGCCAGCAGCTTACGGTTCGGGCAGGGGGACACTGAAGCTTTCTTT; CDR3: CASSLRFGQGDTEAFF
D: TRBD1; size: .; V: TRBV25-1; J: TRBJ1-6; DNA: TGTGCCAGCAGTGACGACAGGCCGACAGGGGTGAATTCACCCCTCCACTTT; CDR3: CASSDDRPTGVNSPLHF
D: .; size: .; V: TRBV6-5; J: TRBJ1-5; DNA: TGTGCCAGCGGGTGGGGGGGTGATCAGCCCCAGCATTTT; CDR3: CASGWGGDQPQHF
D: .; size: .; V: TRBV4-3; J: TRBJ2-3; DNA: TGCGCCAGCAGCCAAGATCTCAAGACTCGCGGGCAGTATTTT; CDR3: CASSQDLKTRGQYF
D: TRBD2; size: .; V: TRBV7-3; J: TRBJ2-7; DNA: TGTGCCAGCAGCCGGAGCGGGGGGGCCTACGAGCAGTACTTC; CDR3: CASSRSGGAYEQYF
D: .; size: .; V: TRBV11-3; J: TRBJ2-5; DNA: TGTGCCAGCAGCTTAGCGGGCGGGACCGAGACCCAGTACTTC; CDR3: CASSLAGGTETQYF
D: .; size: .; V: TRBV11-2; J: TRBJ2-7; DNA: TGTGCCAGCAGCTTAGGGGGCGGGCTCGGGGAGCAGTACTTC; CDR3: CASSLGGGLGEQYF
D: .; size: .; V: TRBV10-3; J: TRBJ1-4; DNA: TGTGCCATCAGTGAGGGGTTAGGGGCTAGCCTTCAGGAAAAACTGTTTTTT; CDR3: CAISEGLGASLQEKLFF
D: .; size: .; V: TRBV6-5; J: TRBJ2-7; DNA: TGTGCCAGCAGTTACTCGTCTGCAGACCCCACCTACGAGCAGTACTTC; CDR3: CASSYSSADPTYEQYF
D: .; size: .; V: TRBV5-1; J: TRBJ1-3; DNA: TGCGCCAGCAGCTTGAATACCGGGAGTACCTCTGGAAACACCATATATTTT; CDR3: CASSLNTGSTSGNTIYF
D: .; size: .; V: TRBV11-2; J: TRBJ2-3; DNA: TGTGCCAGCAGCTTAGGGGCAGGGGGGACAGATACGCAGTATTTT; CDR3: CASSLGAGGTDTQYF
D: .; size: .; V: TRBV27; J: TRBJ1-6; DNA: TGTGCCAGCAGTTTAGAGGGCCCCTATAATTCACCCCTCCACTTT; CDR3: CASSLEGPYNSPLHF
D: TRBD1; size: .; V: TRBV29-1; J: TRBJ1-2; DNA: TGCAGCGTTGAAGTACAGGGGGTAACCGGCTACACCTTC; CDR3: CSVEVQGVTGYTF
D: TRBD1; size: .; V: TRBV6-6; J: TRBJ1-1; DNA: TGTGCCAGCAGTTACTCAGGGACAGGGAACACTGAAGCTTTCTTT; CDR3: CASSYSGTGNTEAFF
D: .; size: .; V: TRBV19; J: TRBJ2-7; DNA: TGTGCCAGTAGTATAACGGAAAAAGGGGGCGAGCAGTACTTC; CDR3: CASSITEKGGEQYF
D: .; size: .; V: TRBV7-9; J: TRBJ1-6; DNA: TGTGCCAGCAGCTCCCGGGGAGGGGTAATCGGTTCACCCCTCCACTTT; CDR3: CASSSRGGVIGSPLHF
D: .; size: .; V: TRBV29-1; J: TRBJ2-5; DNA: TGCAGCGTTGAGCGGGCAGGGGTACAAGAGACCCAGTACTTC; CDR3: CSVERAGVQETQYF
D: .; size: .; V: TRBV27; J: TRBJ1-1; DNA: TGTGCCAGCAGTTTAGGGGGTGTGGGGACCACTGAAGCTTTCTTT; CDR3: CASSLGGVGTTEAFF
D: TRBD2; size: .; V: TRBV7-9; J: TRBJ2-5; DNA: TGTGCCACCACAGCTGGTAGGGGAGGGGAGACCCAGTACTTC; CDR3: CATTAGRGGETQYF
D: .; size: few; V: TRBV19; J: TRBJ1-1; DNA: TGTGCCAGTAGCCTCACAGCGAGTGAAGCTTTCTTT; CDR3: CASSLTASEAFF